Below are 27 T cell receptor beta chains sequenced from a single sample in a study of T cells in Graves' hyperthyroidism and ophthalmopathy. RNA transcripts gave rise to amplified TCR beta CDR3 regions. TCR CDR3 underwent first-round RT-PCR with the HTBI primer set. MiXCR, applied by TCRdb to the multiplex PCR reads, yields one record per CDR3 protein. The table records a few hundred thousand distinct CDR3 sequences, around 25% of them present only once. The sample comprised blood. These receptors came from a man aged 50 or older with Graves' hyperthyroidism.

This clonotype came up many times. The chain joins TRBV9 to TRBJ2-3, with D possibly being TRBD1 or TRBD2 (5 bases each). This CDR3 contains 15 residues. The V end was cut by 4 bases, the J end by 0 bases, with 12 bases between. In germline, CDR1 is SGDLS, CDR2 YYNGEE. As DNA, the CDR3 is TGTGCCAGCAGCCGTCAGGGAGAAAGCACAGATACGCAGTATTTT. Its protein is CASSRQGESTDTQYF.

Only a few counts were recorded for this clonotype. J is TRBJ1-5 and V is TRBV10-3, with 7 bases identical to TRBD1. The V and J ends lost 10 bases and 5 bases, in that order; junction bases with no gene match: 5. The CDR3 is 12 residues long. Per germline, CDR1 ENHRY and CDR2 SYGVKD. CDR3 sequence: CATRQGDQPQHF. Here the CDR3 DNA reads TGTGCCACTCGACAGGGTGATCAGCCCCAGCATTTT.

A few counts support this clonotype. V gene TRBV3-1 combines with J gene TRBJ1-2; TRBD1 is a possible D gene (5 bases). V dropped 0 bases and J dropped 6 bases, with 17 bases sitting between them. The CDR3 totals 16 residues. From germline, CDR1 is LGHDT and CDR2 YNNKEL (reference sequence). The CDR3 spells CASSQDTGTGSNGYTF. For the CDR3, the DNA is TGTGCCAGCAGCCAAGATACCGGGACCGGGAGCAATGGCTACACCTTC.

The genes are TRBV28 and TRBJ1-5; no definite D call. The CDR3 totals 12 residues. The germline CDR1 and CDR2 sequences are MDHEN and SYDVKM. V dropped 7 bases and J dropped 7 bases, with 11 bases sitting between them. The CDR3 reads CASTDPPQPQHF. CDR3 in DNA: TGTGCCAGCACCGACCCCCCACAGCCCCAGCATTTT.

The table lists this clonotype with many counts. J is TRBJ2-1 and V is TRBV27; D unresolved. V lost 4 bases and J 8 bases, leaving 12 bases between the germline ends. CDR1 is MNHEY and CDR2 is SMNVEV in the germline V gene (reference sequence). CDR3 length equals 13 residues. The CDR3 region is CASSYLGQDEQFF. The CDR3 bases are TGTGCCAGCAGTTATCTGGGTCAGGATGAGCAGTTCTTC.

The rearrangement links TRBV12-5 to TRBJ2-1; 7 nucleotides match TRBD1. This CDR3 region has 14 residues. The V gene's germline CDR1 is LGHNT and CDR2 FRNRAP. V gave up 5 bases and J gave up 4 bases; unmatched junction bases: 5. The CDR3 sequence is CASGPGQTYNEQFF. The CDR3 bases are TGTGCTAGTGGTCCGGGACAGACTTACAATGAGCAGTTCTTC.

CDR3: CASSLGRDRVDPYEQYF. CDR3 DNA: TGTGCCAGCAGCTTAGGTAGGGACAGGGTAGACCCCTACGAGCAGTACTTC. The chain recombines TRBV7-2 with TRBJ2-7; TRBD1 matches 9 bases. V was pared by 1 base and J by 2 bases, with 9 bases of the junction left unmatched. The germline CDR1 and CDR2 sequences are SGHTA and FQGNSA. This CDR3 has 17 amino acids.

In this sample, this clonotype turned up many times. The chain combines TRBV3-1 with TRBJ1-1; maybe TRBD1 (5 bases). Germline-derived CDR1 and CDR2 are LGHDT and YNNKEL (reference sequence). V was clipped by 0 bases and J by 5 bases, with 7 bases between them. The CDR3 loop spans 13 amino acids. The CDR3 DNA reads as TGTGCCAGCAGCCAAGAGGGGGTAACTGAAGCTTTCTTT. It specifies CASSQEGVTEAFF.

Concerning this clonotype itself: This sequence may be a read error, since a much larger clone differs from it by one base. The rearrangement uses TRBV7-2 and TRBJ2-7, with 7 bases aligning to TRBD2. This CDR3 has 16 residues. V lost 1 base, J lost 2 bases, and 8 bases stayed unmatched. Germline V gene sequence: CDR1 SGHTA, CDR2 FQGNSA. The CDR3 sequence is CASSLGCAGVAYEQYF. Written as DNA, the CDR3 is TGTGCCAGCAGCTTAGGGTGTGCGGGAGTAGCCTACGAGCAGTACTTC.

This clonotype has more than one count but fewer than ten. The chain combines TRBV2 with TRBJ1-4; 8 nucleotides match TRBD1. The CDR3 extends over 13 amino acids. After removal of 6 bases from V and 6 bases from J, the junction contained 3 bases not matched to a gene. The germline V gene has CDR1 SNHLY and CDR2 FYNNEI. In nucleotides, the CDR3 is TGTGCCAGCAGGGACAGGGAATATGAAAAACTGTTTTTT. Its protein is CASRDREYEKLFF.

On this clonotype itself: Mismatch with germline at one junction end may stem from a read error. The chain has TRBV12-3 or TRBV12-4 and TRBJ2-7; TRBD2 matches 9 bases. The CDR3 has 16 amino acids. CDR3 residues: CASSLVAGVASCEQYF. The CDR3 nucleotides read TGTGCCAGCAGTTTAGTAGCGGGAGTGGCCTCCTGCGAGCAGTACTTC.

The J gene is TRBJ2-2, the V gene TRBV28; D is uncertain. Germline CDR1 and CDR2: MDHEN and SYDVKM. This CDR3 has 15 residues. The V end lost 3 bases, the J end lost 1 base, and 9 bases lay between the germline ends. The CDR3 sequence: CASSFSPLNTGELFF. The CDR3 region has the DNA TGTGCCAGCAGTTTTTCTCCGCTGAACACCGGGGAGCTGTTTTTT.

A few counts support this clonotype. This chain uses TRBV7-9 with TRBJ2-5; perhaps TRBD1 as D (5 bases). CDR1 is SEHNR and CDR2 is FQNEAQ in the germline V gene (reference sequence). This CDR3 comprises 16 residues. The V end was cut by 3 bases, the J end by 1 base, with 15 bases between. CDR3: CASSLFPGIPQETQYF. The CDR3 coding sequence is TGTGCCAGCAGCTTGTTTCCAGGGATCCCCCAAGAGACCCAGTACTTC.

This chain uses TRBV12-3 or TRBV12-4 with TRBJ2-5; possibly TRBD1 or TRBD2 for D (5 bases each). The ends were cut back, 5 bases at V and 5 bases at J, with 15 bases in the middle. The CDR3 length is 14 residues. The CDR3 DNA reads TGTGCCAGCAGTAAGTCCGAGGGGTTGGAGACCCAGTACTTC. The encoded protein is CASSKSEGLETQYF.

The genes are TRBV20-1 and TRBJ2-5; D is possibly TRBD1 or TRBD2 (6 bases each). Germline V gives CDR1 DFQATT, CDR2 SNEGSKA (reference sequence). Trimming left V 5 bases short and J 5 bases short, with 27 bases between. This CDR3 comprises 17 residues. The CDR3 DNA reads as TGCAGTGCTGAACCAATGGGGGGCAGCCAGGAGTTGGAGACCCAGTACTTC. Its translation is CSAEPMGGSQELETQYF.

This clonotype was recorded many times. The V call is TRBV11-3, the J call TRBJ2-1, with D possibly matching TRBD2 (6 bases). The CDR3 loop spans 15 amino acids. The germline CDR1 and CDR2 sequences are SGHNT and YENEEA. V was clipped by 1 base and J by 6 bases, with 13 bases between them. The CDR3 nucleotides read TGTGCCAGCAGCTTAGTCGGGGGTTGGTCCAATGAGCAGTTCTTC. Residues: CASSLVGGWSNEQFF.

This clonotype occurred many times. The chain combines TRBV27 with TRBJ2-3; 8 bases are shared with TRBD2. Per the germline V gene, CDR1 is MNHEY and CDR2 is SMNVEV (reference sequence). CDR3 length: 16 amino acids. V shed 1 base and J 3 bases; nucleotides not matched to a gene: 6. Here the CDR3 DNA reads TGTGCCAGCAGTTTATATGCGGGAGGATCGACAGATACGCAGTATTTT. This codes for CASSLYAGGSTDTQYF.

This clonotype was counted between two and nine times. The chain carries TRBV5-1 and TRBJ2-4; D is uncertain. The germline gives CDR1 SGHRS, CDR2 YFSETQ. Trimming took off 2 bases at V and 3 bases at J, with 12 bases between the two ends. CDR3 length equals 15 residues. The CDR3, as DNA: TGCGCCAGCAGCTTTCTTTCGGTGGACAAAAACATTCAGTACTTC. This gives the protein CASSFLSVDKNIQYF.

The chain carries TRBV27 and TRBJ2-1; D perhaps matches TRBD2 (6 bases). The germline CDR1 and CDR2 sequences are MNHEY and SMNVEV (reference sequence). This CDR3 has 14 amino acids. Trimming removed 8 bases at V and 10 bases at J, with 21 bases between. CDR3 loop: CASSRNSGGMEQFF. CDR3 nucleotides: TGTGCCAGCTCCCGTAATAGCGGCGGGATGGAGCAGTTCTTC.

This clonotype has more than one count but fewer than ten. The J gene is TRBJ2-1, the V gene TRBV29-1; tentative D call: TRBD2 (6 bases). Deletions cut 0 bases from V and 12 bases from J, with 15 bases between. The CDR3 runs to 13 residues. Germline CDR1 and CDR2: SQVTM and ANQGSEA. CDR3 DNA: TGCAGCGTTGAAGAAAATAGGAGGGGTGGGCAGTTCTTC. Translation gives CSVEENRRGGQFF.

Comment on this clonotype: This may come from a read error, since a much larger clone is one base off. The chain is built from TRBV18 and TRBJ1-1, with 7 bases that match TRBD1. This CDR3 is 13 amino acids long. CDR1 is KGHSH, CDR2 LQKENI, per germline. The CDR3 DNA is TGTCCCAGCTCACAGGGGCCAGGCACTGAAGCTTTCTTT. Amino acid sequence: CPSSQGPGTEAFF.

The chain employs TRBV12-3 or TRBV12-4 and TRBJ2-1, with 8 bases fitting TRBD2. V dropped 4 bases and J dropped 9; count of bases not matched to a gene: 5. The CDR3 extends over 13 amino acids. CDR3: CASSSGTRSEQFF. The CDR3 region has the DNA TGTGCCAGCAGTTCCGGGACTAGGAGTGAGCAGTTCTTC.

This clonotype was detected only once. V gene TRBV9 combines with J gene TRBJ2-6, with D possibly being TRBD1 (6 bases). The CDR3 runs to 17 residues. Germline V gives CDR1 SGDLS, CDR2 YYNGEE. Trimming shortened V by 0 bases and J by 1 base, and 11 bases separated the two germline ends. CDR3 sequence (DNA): TGTGCCAGCAGCGTAGAGCTTAGGGGGTCTGGGGCCAACGTCCTGACTTTC. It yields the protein CASSVELRGSGANVLTF.

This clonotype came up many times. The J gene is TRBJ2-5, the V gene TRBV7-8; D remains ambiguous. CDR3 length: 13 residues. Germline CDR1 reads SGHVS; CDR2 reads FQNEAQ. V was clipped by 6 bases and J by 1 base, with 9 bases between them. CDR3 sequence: CASSDRAQETQYF. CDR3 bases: TGTGCCAGCAGTGATAGGGCCCAAGAGACCCAGTACTTC.

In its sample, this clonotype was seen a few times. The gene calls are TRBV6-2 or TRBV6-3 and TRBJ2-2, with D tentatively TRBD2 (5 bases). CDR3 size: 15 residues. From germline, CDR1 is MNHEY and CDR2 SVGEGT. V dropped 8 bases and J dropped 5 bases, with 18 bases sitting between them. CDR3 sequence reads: CASSPAVVVTGELFF. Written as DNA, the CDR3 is TGTGCCAGCTCACCAGCGGTGGTAGTAACCGGGGAGCTGTTTTTT.

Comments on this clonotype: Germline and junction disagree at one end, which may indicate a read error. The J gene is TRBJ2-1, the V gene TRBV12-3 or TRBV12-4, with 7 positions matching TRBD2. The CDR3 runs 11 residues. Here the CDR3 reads CTSATYNEQFF. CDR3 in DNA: TGCACTAGCGCAACCTACAATGAGCAGTTCTTC.

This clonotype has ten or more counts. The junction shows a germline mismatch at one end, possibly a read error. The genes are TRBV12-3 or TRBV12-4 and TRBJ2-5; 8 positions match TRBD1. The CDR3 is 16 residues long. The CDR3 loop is CASSLARTGLQETQYF. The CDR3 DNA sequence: TGTGCCAGCAGTCTAGCCCGGACAGGGTTACAAGAGACCCAGTACTTC.